Listed here is a single T cell receptor beta chain. Its antigen remains unknown. These data belong to a study of T cell responses to AZD1222 COVID-19 vaccine. Whole-study context: Recipients boosted at about 4 weeks or about 12 weeks are pooled.

Assay: immunoSEQ multiplex PCR; the TCRdb copy retains only in-frame clones and omits some. The sample consists of 150,000 to 200,000 clones, around 95% of them appearing once. Study-level results: A reported finding is that nearly half of spike-specific TCRs target unmutated variant regions. The breadth and depth of Spike-specific TCRs increased once two AZD1222 doses had been given.

This TCR came from an adult in good health. Sequencing used peripheral blood, obtained on day 0 of AZD1222 vaccination.

In DNA form, the CDR3 reads TGCGCCAGCAGCCAAGATAATGGTAATCAGCCCCAGCATTTT. This translates into CASSQDNGNQPQHF. This chain links TRBV4-1 with TRBJ1-5, with unresolved D. With 0 bases removed from V and 4 bases from J, the gap between germline ends came to 7 bases. Per germline, CDR1 MGHRA and CDR2 YSYEKL. There are 14 residues in the CDR3.